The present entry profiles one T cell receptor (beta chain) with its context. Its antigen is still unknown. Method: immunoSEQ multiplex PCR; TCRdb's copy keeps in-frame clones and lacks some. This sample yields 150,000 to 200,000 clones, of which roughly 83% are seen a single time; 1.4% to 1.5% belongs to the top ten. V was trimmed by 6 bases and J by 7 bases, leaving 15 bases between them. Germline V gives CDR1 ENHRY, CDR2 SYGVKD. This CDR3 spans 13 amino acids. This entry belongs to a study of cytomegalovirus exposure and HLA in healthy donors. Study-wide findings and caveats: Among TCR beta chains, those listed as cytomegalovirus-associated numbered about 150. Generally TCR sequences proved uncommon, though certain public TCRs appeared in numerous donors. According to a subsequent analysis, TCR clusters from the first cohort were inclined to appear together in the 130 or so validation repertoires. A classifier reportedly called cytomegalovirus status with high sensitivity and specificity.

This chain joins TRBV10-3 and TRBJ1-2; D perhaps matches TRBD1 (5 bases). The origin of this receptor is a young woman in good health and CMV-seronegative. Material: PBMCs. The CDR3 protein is CAISPGGLGGYTF. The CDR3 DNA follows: TGTGCCATCAGCCCCGGGGGACTGGGTGGCTACACCTTC.